This is a list of T cell receptor beta chains from one sample in a study of cytomegalovirus exposure and HLA in healthy donors. Clones were read by immunoSEQ multiplex PCR, and TCRdb kept only the in-frame ones, dropping some. This table has about 140,000 clones, roughly 81% appearing once. Sequenced: PBMCs. Every receptor here comes from a female donor in good health and CMV-seronegative. The CDR3 runs from the conserved cysteine through the conserved F or W. The D gene is left open where the match is weak. Clone sizes are given selectively: once, few, many, or a class where the clone is expanded.

>NA|TRBJ2-2|TRBV5-1|TRBD2
TGCGCCAGCAGACACCGGACTAGCGGGGGGGCCGTCGACGGGGAGCTGTTTTTT
CASRHRTSGGAVDGELFF
>few|TRBJ1-5|TRBV11-3|NA
TGTGCCAGCAGCCTAGAGAGAGATCAGCCCCAGCATTTT
CASSLERDQPQHF
>NA|TRBJ2-3|TRBV7-2|NA
TGTGCCAGCAGCCCAGATCGCCTAGCGAGCACAGATACGCAGTATTTT
CASSPDRLASTDTQYF
>NA|TRBJ1-3|TRBV4-1|NA
TGCGCCAGCAGCAGGGACACGGGCTCTGGAAACACCATATATTTT
CASSRDTGSGNTIYF
>NA|TRBJ1-5|TRBV30|NA
TGTGCCTGGGAACGCGCCTGGAGCAATCAGCCCCAGCATTTT
CAWERAWSNQPQHF
>NA|TRBJ2-1|TRBV13|TRBD2
TGTGCCAGCAGCTTAGGGGGACTAGCGGGCAATGAGCAGTTCTTC
CASSLGGLAGNEQFF
>NA|TRBJ1-2|TRBV10-3|TRBD1
TGTGCCATCAGTGAGTCGGGACAGGGGTATGGCTACACCTTC
CAISESGQGYGYTF
>NA|TRBJ2-1|TRBV28|NA
TGTGCCAGCAGTCCAGGCTACAATGAGCAGTTCTTC
CASSPGYNEQFF
>NA|TRBJ1-5|TRBV6-1|TRBD1
TGTGCCAGCAGTGGGGCGGGGGACAGGGTATTTCAGCCCCAGCATTTT
CASSGAGDRVFQPQHF
>few|TRBJ1-1|TRBV2|NA
TGTGCCAGCAGCCGGTTTACTGAAGCTTTCTTT
CASSRFTEAFF
>few|TRBJ1-6|TRBV6-5|NA
TGTGCCAGCAGCAGACAAGATGCCTCACCCCTCCACTTT
CASSRQDASPLHF
>NA|TRBJ1-6|TRBV11-2|TRBD1
TGTGCCAGCAGCTCACAGGAAATGACAGGGGGCCCACCCCTCCACTTT
CASSSQEMTGGPPLHF
>NA|TRBJ1-2|TRBV29-1|NA
TGCAGCGTTGCACAGGACTATGGCTACACCTTC
CSVAQDYGYTF
>NA|TRBJ1-3|TRBV2|NA
TGTGCCAGCAGTGAGCAAGGCGGTACCTCTGGAAACACCATATATTTT
CASSEQGGTSGNTIYF
>NA|TRBJ1-6|TRBV4-1|TRBD1
TGCGCCAGCAGCCATGCTGACAGGGCGAGGTTCAATTCACCCCTCCACTTT
CASSHADRARFNSPLHF
>NA|TRBJ1-1|TRBV6-1|TRBD1
TGTGCCAGCAGTGAAGCGGACAGGAGATCCAGAAAGGCTTTCTTT
CASSEADRRSRKAFF
>NA|TRBJ1-2|TRBV20-1|TRBD1
TGCAGTGCTGACAGGGACTATGGCTACACCTTC
CSADRDYGYTF
>NA|TRBJ2-5|TRBV7-8|NA
TGTGCCAGCAGCGGCAGACTCGAATCACAAGAGACCCAGTACTTC
CASSGRLESQETQYF